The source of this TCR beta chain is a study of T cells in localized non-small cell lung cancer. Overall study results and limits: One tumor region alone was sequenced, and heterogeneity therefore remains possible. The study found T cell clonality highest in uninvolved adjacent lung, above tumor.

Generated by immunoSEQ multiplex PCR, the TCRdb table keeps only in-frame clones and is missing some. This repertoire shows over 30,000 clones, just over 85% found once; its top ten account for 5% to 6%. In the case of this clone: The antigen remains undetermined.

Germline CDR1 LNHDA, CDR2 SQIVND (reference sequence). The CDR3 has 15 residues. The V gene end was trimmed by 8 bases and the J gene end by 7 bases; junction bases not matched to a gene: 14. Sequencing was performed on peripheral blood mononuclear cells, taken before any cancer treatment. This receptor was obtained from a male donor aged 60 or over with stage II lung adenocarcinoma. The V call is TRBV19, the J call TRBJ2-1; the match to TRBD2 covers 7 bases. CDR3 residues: CASGLSSAGRNEQFF. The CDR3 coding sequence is TGTGCCAGTGGCTTGAGCTCAGCGGGAAGGAATGAGCAGTTCTTC.